Listed here are 2 T cell receptor beta chains from one sample, sequenced in a study of blood T cells in healthy people across ages. Using a J-beta primer mix together with a sample-barcoded 5' primer, a second PCR was run for about 6 to 12 cycles. TCRdb re-called the 5' RACE reads with MiXCR, one entry per CDR3 protein. Here the sample spans approximately 1,000,000 distinct CDR3 sequences, around two fifths being singletons. The sequenced material came from blood. The receptors were gathered from a man in his late teens or twenties in good health.

This clonotype was found a few times. This chain joins TRBV20-1 and TRBJ2-5; 9 positions match TRBD2. Looked up from germline, CDR1 is DFQATT and CDR2 is SNEGSKA (reference sequence). J lost 2 bases, V lost 3 bases, and 13 bases had no gene match. CDR3 size: 17 residues. CDR3 region: CSARVMLAGHNQETQYF. The CDR3 coding sequence is TGCAGTGCTAGGGTTATGCTAGCGGGGCACAATCAAGAGACCCAGTACTTC.

This clonotype has only a few counts. The chain carries TRBV12-3 or TRBV12-4 and TRBJ2-1; perhaps TRBD1 as D (6 bases). The V gene lost 5 bases and the J gene lost 6 bases, with 14 bases spanning the gap. The CDR3 has 14 amino acids. The CDR3 nucleotides are TGTGCCAGCAGTCCGGGACATGGAGGCAATGAGCAGTTCTTC. This encodes CASSPGHGGNEQFF.